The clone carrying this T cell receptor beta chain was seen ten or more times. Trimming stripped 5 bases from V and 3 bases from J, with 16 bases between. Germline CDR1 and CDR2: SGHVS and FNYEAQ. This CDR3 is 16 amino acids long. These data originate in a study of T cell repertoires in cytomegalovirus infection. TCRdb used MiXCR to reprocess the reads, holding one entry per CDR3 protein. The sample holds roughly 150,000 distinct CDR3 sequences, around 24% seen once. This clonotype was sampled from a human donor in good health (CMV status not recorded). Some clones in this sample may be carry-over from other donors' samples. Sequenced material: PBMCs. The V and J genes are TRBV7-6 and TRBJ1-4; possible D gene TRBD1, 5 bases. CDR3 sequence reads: CASSSGAGRANEKLFF. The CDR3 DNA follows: TGTGCCAGCAGCAGCGGGGCCGGAAGGGCTAATGAAAAACTGTTTTTT. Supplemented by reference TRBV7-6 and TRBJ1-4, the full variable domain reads GAGVSQSPRYKVTKRGQDVALRCDPISGHVSLYWYRQALGQGPEFLTYFNYEAQQDKSGLPNDRFSAERPEGSISTLTIQRTEQRDSAMYRCASSSGAGRANEKLFFGSGTQLSVL.